Below, one TCR beta chain is given with its context. Its antigen is still unknown. Germline V lookup: CDR1 MNHNY, CDR2 SVGAGI (reference sequence). The CDR3 is 14 amino acids. Trimming shortened V by 6 bases and J by 0 bases, and 10 bases separated the two germline ends. Using immunoSEQ multiplex PCR, the repertoire was profiled, and TCRdb retains in-frame clones only, with some absent. Among fewer than 110,000 clones listed, around 88% were seen once. Exposure to brentuximab vedotin varied, and each patient had relapsed following autologous stem cell transplantation. Best response was recorded as complete response, partial response or progressive disease. The source of the sample is a study of PD-1 blockade in classical Hodgkin lymphoma. Overall study findings and caveats: As was reported, newly diagnosed patients showed lower baseline TCR diversity than healthy donors did.

The rearrangement joins TRBV6-6 to TRBJ2-3, with D possibly matching TRBD2 (6 bases). The clonotype comes from a human donor with classical Hodgkin lymphoma. Sequenced material: peripheral blood mononuclear cells (PBMCs), taken before the second cycle of nivolumab. As DNA, the CDR3 is TGTGCCAGCAGCCAAGGGACTAGCACAGATACGCAGTATTTT. Residues: CASSQGTSTDTQYF.